The clone carrying this T cell receptor (beta chain) was recorded only once. Its antigen is not known. The data were obtained in a study of cytomegalovirus exposure and HLA in healthy donors. Findings and limits, study-wide: The study listed roughly 150 cytomegalovirus-associated TCR beta chains. There were some V segments, including TRBV6-2 and TRBV6-3, excluded as indistinguishable.

A multiplex PCR was run with 60 Vbeta primers and 13 Jbeta primers. Clones were read by immunoSEQ multiplex PCR, and TCRdb kept only the in-frame ones, dropping some. The sample has 150,000 to 180,000 clones; roughly 80% are singletons. CDR3 length: 13 amino acids. The V segment lost 4 bases and the J segment 5 bases; nucleotides outside the gene matches: 5. The germline V gene has CDR1 SGHRS and CDR2 YFSETQ. This receptor was identified in a woman between 40 and 55 years old in good health and CMV-seronegative. The genes are TRBV5-1 and TRBJ2-7; 8 bases line up with TRBD1. The sequenced sample consisted of PBMCs. CDR3 sequence reads: CASSLHRGDEQYF. The CDR3 bases are TGCGCCAGCAGCCTGCACAGGGGGGACGAGCAGTACTTC.